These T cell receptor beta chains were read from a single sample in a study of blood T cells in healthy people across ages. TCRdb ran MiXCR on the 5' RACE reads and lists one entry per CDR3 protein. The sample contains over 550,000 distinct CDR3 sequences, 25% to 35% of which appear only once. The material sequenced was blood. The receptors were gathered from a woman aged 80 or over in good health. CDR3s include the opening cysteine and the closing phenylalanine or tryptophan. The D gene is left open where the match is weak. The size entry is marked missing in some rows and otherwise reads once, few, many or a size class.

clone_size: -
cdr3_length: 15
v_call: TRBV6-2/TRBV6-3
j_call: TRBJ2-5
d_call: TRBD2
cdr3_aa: CASNPGLADQETQYF
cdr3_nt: TGTGCCAGCAATCCGGGACTAGCGGACCAAGAGACCCAGTACTTC

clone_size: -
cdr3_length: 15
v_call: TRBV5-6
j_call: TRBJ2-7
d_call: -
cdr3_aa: CASSKLATSSYEQYF
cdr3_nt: TGTGCCAGCAGCAAGCTAGCCACCAGCTCCTACGAGCAGTACTTC

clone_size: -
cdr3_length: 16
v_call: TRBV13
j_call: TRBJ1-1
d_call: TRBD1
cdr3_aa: CASSAFRQGVNTEAFF
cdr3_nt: TGTGCCAGCAGCGCGTTTAGACAGGGAGTGAACACTGAAGCTTTCTTT

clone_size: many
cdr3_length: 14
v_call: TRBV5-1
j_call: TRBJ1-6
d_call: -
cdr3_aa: CASSLGVNNSPLHF
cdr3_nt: TGCGCCAGCAGCTTGGGGGTCAATAATTCACCCCTCCACTTT

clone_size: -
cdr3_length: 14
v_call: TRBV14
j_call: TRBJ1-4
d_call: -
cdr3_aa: CASSQGATNEKLFF
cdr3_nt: TGTGCCAGCAGCCAAGGGGCAACTAATGAAAAACTGTTTTTT

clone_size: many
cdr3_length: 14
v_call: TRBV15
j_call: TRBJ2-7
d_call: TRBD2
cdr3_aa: CATSGGGSIYEQYF
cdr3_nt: TGTGCCACCAGCGGGGGGGGGAGTATCTACGAGCAGTACTTC

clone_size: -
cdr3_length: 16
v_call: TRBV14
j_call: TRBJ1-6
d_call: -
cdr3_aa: CAGSPRVGLYNSPLHF
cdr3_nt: TGTGCCGGCAGCCCGCGAGTGGGACTCTATAATTCACCCCTCCACTTT

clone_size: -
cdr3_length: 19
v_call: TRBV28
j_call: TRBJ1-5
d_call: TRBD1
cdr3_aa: CASSFQGGGSINSNQPQHF
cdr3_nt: TGTGCCAGCAGTTTCCAGGGAGGGGGCTCAATTAACAGCAATCAGCCCCAGCATTTT

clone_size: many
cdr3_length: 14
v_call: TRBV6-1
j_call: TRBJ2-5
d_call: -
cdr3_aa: CASTGLTLQETQYF
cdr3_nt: TGTGCCAGCACCGGACTAACCCTCCAAGAGACCCAGTACTTC

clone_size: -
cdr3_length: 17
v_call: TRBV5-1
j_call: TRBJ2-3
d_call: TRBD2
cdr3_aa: CASSLEGGTRFTDTQYF
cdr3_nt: TGCGCCAGCAGCTTGGAAGGTGGGACTAGATTCACAGATACGCAGTATTTT

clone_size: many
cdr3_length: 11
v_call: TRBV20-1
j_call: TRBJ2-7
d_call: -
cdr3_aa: CSARDASEQYF
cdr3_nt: TGCAGTGCTAGAGATGCGAGCGAGCAGTACTTC

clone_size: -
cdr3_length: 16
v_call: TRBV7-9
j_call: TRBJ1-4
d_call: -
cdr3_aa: CASSLGGPTTNEKLFF
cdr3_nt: TGTGCCAGCAGCTTAGGGGGGCCTACAACTAATGAAAAACTGTTTTTT

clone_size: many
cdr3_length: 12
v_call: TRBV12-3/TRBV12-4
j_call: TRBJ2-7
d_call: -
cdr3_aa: CASTTYRHEQYF
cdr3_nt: TGTGCCAGCACCACGTACAGGCACGAGCAGTACTTC

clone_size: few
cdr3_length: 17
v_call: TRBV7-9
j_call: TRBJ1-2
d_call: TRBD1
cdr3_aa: CASSFVGTGGFNYGYTF
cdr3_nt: TGTGCCAGCAGCTTTGTCGGGACAGGGGGCTTTAACTATGGCTACACCTTC

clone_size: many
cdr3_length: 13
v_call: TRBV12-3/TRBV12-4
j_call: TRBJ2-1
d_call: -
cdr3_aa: CASNKGSGNEQFF
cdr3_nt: TGTGCCAGCAACAAGGGGTCGGGGAATGAGCAGTTCTTC

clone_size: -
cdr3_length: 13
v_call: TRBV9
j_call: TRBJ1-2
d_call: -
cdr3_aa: CASSPEGNHGYTF
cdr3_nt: TGTGCCAGCAGCCCCGAAGGTAACCATGGCTACACCTTC

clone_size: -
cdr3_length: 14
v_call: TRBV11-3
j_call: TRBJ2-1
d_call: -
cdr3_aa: CASSLGSENNEQFF
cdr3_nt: TGTGCCAGCAGCTTGGGCAGTGAAAACAATGAGCAGTTCTTC

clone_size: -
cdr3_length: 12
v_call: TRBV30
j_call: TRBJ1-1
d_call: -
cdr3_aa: CAWSAWDTEAFF
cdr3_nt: TGTGCCTGGAGCGCCTGGGACACTGAAGCTTTCTTT

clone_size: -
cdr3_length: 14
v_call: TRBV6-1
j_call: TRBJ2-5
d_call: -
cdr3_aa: CATCLDVGWNEQYF
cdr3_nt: TGTGCCACCTGCCTCGACGTAGGGTGGAATGAGCAGTACTTC

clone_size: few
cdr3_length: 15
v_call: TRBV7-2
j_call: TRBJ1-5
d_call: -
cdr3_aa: CASSLLSGRDQPQHF
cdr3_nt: TGTGCCAGCAGCTTATTGTCCGGCCGGGATCAGCCCCAGCATTTT

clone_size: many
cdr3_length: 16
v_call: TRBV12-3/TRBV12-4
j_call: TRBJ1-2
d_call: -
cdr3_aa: CASSPGTSGTLYGYTF
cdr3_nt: TGTGCCAGCAGTCCTGGGACATCCGGGACCCTTTATGGCTACACCTTC

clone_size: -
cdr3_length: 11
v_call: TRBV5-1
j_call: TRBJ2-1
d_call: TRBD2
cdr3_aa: CARRSGMVEFF
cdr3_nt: TGCGCCCGCAGAAGCGGGATGGTTGAGTTCTTC

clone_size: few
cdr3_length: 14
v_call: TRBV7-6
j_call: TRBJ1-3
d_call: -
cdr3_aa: CASSRTASGNTIYF
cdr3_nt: TGTGCCAGCAGCCGGACAGCCTCTGGAAACACCATATATTTT

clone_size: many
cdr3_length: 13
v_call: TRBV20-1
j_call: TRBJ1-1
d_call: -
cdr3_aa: CSARGGALTEAFF
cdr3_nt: TGCAGTGCTAGGGGAGGGGCCCTCACTGAAGCTTTCTTT

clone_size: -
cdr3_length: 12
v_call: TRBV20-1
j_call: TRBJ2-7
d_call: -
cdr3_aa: CSARGLRYEQYF
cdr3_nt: TGCAGTGCCCGGGGACTCCGCTACGAGCAGTACTTC

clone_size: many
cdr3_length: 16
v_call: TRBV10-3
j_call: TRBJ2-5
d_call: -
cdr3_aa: CAISVGPGATQETQYF
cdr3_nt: TGTGCCATCAGCGTGGGTCCAGGGGCAACTCAAGAGACCCAGTACTTC

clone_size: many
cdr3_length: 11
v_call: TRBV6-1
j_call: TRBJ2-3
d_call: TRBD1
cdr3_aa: CASSIGDRWYF
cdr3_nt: TGTGCCAGCAGCATTGGGGACAGGTGGTATTTT

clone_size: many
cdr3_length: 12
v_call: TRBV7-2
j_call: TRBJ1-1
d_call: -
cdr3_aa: CASSPFSTEAFF
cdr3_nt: TGTGCCAGCAGCCCGTTTAGCACTGAAGCTTTCTTT

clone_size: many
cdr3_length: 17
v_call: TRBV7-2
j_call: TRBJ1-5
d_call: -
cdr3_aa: CASSLDRVIQRNQPQHF
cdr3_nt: TGTGCCAGCAGCTTAGACAGGGTGATTCAGCGCAATCAGCCCCAGCATTTT

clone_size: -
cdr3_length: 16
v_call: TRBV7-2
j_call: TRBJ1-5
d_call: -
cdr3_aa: CASSLALGVSNQPQHF
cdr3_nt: TGTGCCAGCAGCTTAGCGCTTGGGGTAAGCAATCAGCCCCAGCATTTT

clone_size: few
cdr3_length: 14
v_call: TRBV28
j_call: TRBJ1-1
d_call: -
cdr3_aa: CASSLQGYRTEAFF
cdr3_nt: TGTGCCAGCAGTCTGCAGGGTTATCGGACTGAAGCTTTCTTT

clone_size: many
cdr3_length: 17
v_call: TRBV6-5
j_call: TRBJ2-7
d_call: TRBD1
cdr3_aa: CASSYSIRGQGRYEQYF
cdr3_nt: TGTGCCAGCAGTTACTCGATAAGGGGGCAGGGAAGGTACGAGCAGTACTTC

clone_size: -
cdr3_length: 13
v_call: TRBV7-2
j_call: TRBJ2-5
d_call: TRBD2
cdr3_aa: CASRAGGAKTQYF
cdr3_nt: TGTGCCAGCAGAGCGGGGGGGGCCAAGACCCAGTACTTC

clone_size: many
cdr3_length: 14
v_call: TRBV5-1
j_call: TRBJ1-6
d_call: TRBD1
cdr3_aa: CASSLGTGVSPLHF
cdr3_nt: TGCGCCAGCAGCTTGGGGACAGGGGTTTCACCCCTCCACTTT

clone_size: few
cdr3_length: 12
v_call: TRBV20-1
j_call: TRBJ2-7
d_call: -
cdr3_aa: CSAVLMTSEQYF
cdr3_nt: TGCAGTGCCGTACTTATGACTAGCGAGCAGTACTTC

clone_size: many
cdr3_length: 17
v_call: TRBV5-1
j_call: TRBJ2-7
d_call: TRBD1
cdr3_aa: CASSLVQGAWSSYEQYF
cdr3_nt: TGCGCCAGCAGCTTGGTCCAGGGGGCTTGGAGCTCCTACGAGCAGTACTTC

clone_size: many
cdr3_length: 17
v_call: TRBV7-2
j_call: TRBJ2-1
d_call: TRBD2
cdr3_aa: CASSLVALAGGSNEQFF
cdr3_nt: TGTGCCAGCAGCTTAGTAGCGCTAGCGGGGGGGTCCAATGAGCAGTTCTTC

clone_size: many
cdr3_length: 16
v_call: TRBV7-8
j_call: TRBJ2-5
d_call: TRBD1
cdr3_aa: CASTRAGTGHTETQYF
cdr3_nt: TGTGCCAGCACACGGGCGGGGACAGGGCATACGGAGACCCAGTACTTC

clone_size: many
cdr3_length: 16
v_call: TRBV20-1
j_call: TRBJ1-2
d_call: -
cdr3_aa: CSAKVDRGQPNYGYTF
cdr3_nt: TGCAGTGCTAAGGTGGATCGGGGGCAGCCTAACTATGGCTACACCTTC

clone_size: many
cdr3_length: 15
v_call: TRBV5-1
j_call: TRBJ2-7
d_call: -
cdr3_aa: CASSFGQQYSYEQYF
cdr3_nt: TGCGCCAGCAGCTTCGGACAGCAATACTCCTACGAGCAGTACTTC

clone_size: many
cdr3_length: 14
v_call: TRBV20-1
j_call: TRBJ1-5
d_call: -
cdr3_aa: CSARVGTENQPQHF
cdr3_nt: TGCAGTGCTAGAGTGGGGACGGAGAATCAGCCCCAGCATTTT

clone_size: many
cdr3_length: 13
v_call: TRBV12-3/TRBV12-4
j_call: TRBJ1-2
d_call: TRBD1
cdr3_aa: CASSSVTGGGYTF
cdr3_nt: TGTGCCAGCAGTTCGGTAACAGGGGGCGGCTACACCTTC

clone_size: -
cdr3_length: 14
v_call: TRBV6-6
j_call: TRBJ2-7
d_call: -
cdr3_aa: CATRDKVLLYEQYF
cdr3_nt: TGTGCCACCAGGGACAAGGTGCTACTCTACGAGCAGTACTTC

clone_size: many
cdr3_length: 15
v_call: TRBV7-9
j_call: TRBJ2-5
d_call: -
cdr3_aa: CASSFPTGFQETQYF
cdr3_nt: TGTGCCAGCAGCTTCCCGACAGGATTCCAAGAGACCCAGTACTTC